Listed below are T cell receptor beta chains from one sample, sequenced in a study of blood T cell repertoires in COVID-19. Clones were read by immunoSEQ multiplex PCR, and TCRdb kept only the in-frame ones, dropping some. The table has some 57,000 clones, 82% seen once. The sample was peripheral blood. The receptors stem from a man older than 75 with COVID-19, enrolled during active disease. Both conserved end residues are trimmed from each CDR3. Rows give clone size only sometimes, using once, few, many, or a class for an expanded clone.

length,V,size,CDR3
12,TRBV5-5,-,ASSSTGVGNTIY
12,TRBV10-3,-,AIRSTGGAGGYT
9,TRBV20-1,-,SARRDTEAF
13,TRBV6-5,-,ASSPREVYPYGYT
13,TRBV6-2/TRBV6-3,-,ASSLGDRDLTEAF
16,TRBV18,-,ASSPSRDRQRTNEKLF
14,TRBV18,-,ASSPPHRVGSYEQY
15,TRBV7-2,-,ASSSDIAGGPTGELF
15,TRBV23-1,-,ASSLEMGQGAYNEQF
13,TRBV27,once,ASSPLSGGQETQY
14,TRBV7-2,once,ASSFSPDLAKNIQY
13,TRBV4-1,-,VSSRQGAKNTEAF
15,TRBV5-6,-,ATNNKGLAGLDGELF
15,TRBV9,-,ASSAILGGGAGNTIY
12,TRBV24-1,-,ATSDPPPDRSQH
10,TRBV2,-,ASSTVSSPLH
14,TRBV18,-,ASSPEAGLAPSGYT
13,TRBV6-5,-,ASSPTGSSYNEQF
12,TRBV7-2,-,ASSSRTATYEQY
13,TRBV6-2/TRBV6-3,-,ASSYVAEGTGELF
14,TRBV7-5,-,VRSRTGQGGDNEQF
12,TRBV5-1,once,ASRMGTDNQPQH
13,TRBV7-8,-,ASSPAGGSGNTIY
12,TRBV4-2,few,ASSQDRLADEQY
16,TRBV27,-,ASSFSRTGRSSSYEQY
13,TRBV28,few,ASSPGTASGNTIY
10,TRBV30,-,AWRELRTEAF
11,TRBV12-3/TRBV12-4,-,ASRGTGVRGYT
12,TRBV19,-,ASSTGQGLTPLH